Reported below is one T cell receptor (beta chain). Its specificity is unknown. The gene names here belong to mouse. The CDR3 is cut off 1 residue early in the read; its end comes from the germline J gene. The sample originates from a study of tissue T cells after allogeneic stem cell transplantation. Here immunoSEQ multiplex PCR was the method, and the copy in TCRdb shows in-frame clones only, minus some. Found here are about 21,000 clones, approximately 69% of them singletons; the top ten hold less than 0.5%. Study-wide results and limits: Anatomically similar tissues had similar TCR repertoires within each patient.

The germline CDR1 and CDR2 sequences are NSQYPW and LRSPGD (reference sequence). The CDR3 contains 12 residues. With 4 bases clipped from V and 4 bases from J, the junction kept 1 base outside the gene matches. J is TRBJ2-7 and V is TRBV1, with 7 bases fitting TRBD1. The sequence was obtained from a female BALB/c mouse in good health. MHC haplotype of the strain: H2-d. Sequences were obtained from blood. The sequenced CDR3 bases are TGCACCTGCAGTGGGGACAGTTATGAACAGTAC. Its protein product is CTCSGDSYEQY. The CDR3, in full, reads CTCSGDSYEQYF.